This T cell receptor (delta chain) was sequenced for a study of γδ T cells in repeated Plasmodium falciparum infection. For the study at large: Malaria-naive adults were infected with P. falciparum NF54 four times over around 640 days. Malian samples came from no-transmission periods or across acute febrile malaria episodes.

TCRdb reanalysed the multiplex PCR reads with CATT. Of 50,000 to 60,000 delta-chain clones listed, roughly 1.9% are singletons. The sample holds many counts of this clone. This DNA's translation and the protein TCRdb lists, from a much larger clone, do not match at residue 11, likely due to a read error; the protein shown is translated from the DNA. The sequenced sample was gamma-delta T cells from blood. The sequence was collected from a pool of human donors (malaria-infected and uninfected, not separated).

CDR3 amino acids: CALGDLSRGRSWTGGCRLIF. In DNA form, the CDR3 reads TGTGCTCTTGGGGACCTAAGTAGGGGGCGTTCATGGACTGGGGGATGTAGGCTCATCTTT. V is TRDV1 and J is TRDJ1; 10 bases map to TRDD3. The CDR3 is 20 residues long. Germline V lookup: CDR1 TSWWSYY, CDR2 QGS. V lost 3 bases, J lost 11 bases, and 27 bases stayed unmatched.